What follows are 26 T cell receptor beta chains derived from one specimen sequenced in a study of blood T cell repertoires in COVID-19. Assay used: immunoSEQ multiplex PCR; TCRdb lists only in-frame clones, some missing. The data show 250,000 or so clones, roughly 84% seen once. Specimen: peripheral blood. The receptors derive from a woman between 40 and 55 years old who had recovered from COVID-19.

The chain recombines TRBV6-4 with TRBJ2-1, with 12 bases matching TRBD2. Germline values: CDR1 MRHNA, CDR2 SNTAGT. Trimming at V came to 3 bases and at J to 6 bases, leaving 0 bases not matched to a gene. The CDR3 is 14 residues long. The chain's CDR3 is CASSETSGGNEQFF. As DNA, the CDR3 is TGTGCCAGCAGTGAGACTAGCGGGGGCAATGAGCAGTTCTTC.

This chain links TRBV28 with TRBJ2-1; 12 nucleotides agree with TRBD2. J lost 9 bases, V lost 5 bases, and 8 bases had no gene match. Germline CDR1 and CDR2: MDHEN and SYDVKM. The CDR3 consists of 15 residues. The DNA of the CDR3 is TGTGCCAGCAGTGTGTCTAGCGGGGGGGCCGTTGAGCAGTTCTTC. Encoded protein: CASSVSSGGAVEQFF.

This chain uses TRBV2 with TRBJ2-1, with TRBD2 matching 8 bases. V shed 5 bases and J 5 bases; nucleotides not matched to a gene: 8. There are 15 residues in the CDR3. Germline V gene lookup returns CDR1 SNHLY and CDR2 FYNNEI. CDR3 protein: CASSWDSGGHNEQFF. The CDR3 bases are TGTGCCAGCAGTTGGGACTCGGGAGGGCACAATGAGCAGTTCTTC.

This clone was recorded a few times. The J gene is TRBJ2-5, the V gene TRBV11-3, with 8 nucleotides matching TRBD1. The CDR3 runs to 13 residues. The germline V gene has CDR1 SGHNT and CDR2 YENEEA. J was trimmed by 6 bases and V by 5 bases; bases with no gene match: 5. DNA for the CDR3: TGTGCCAGCAGCACAGGGGGATGGCAGACCCAGTACTTC. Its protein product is CASSTGGWQTQYF. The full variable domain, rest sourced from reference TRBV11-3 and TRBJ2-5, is EAGVVQSPRYKIIEKKQPVAFWCNPISGHNTLYWYLQNLGQGPELLIRYENEEAVDDSQLPKDRFSAERLKGVDSTLKIQPAELGDSAVYLCASSTGGWQTQYFGPGTRLLVL.

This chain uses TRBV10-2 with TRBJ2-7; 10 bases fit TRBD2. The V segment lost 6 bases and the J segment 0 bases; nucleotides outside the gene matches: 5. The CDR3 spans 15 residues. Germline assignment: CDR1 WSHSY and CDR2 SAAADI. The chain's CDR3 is CASSTSGGGSYEQYF. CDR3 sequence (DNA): TGCGCCAGCAGCACAAGCGGGGGGGGCTCCTACGAGCAGTACTTC.

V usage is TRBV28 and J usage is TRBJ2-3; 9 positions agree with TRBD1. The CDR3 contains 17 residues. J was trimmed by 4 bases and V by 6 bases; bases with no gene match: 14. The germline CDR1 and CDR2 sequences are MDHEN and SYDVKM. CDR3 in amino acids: CASSFRGWTGVADTQYF. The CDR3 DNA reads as TGTGCCAGCAGCTTTAGGGGGTGGACAGGGGTCGCAGATACGCAGTATTTT.

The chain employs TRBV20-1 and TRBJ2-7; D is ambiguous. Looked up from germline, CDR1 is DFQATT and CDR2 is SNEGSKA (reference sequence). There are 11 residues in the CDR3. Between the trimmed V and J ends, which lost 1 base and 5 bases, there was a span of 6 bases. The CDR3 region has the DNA TGCAGTGCTAGAGCTAAGAACGAGCAGTACTTC. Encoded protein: CSARAKNEQYF.

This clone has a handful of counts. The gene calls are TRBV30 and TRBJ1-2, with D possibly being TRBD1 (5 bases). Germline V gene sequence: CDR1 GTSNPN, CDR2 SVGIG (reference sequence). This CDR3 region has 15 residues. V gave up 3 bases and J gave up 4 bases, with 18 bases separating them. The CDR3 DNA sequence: TGTGCCTGGAGAGTGGACATGTTTGACCTCTATGGCTACACCTTC. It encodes CAWRVDMFDLYGYTF.

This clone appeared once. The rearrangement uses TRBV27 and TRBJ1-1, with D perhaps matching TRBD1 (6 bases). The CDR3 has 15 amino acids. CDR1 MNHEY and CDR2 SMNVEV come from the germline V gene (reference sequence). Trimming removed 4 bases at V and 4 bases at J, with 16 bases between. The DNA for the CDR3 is TGTGCCAGCAGTTCCGGACAGCTTCTTGTCACTGAAGCTTTCTTT. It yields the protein CASSSGQLLVTEAFF.

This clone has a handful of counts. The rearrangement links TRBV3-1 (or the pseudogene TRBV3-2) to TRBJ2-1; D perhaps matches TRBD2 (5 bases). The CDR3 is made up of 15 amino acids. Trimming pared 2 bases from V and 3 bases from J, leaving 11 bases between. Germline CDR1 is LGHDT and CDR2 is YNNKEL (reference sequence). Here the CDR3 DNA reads TGTGCCAGCAGCCAAAACCGCGGAGGCTACAATGAGCAGTTCTTC. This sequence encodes CASSQNRGGYNEQFF.

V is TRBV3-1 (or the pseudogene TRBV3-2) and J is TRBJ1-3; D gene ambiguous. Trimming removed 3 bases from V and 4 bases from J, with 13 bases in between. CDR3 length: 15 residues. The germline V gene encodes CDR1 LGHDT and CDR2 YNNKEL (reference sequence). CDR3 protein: CASSHPLSGGNTIYF. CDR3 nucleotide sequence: TGTGCCAGCAGCCATCCCTTATCGGGGGGAAACACCATATATTTT.

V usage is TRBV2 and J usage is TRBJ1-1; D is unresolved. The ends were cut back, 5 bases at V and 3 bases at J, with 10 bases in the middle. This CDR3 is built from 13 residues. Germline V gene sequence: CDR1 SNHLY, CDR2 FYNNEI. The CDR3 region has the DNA TGTGCCAGCAGTTACGGAGTAGACACTGAAGCTTTCTTT. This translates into CASSYGVDTEAFF.

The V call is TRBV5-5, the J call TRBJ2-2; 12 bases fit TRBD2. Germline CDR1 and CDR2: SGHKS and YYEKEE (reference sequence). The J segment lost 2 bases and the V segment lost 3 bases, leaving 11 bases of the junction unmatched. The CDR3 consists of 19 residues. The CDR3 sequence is CASSSPSGGAVSNTGELFF. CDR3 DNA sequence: TGTGCCAGCAGCTCTCCTAGCGGGGGGGCCGTAAGCAACACCGGGGAGCTGTTTTTT. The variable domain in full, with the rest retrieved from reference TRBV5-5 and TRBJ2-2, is DAGVTQSPTHLIKTRGQQVTLRCSPISGHKSVSWYQQVLGQGPQFIFQYYEKEERGRGNFPDRFSARQFPNYSSELNVNALLLGDSALYLCASSSPSGGAVSNTGELFFGEGSRLTVL.

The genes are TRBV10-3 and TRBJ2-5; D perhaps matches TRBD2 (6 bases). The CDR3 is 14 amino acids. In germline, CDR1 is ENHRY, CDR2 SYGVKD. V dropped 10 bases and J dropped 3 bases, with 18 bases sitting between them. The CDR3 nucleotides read TGTGCCACTGGCGGGGTTCGGACCAAAGAGACCCAGTACTTC. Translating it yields CATGGVRTKETQYF.

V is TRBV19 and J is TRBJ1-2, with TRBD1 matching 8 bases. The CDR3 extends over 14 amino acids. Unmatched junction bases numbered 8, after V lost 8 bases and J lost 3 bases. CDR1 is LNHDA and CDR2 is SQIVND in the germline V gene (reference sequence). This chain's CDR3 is CASRAGGSYYGYTF. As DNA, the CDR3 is TGTGCCAGTCGGGCAGGGGGCTCTTACTATGGCTACACCTTC.

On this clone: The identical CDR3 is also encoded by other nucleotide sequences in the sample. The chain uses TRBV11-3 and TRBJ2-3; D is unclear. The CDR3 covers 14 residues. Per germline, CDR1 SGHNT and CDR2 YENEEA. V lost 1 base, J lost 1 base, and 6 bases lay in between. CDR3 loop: CASSLASRTDTQYF. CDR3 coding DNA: TGTGCCAGCAGCTTAGCGAGTCGCACAGATACGCAGTATTTT. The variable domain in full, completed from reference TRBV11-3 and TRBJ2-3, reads EAGVVQSPRYKIIEKKQPVAFWCNPISGHNTLYWYLQNLGQGPELLIRYENEEAVDDSQLPKDRFSAERLKGVDSTLKIQPAELGDSAVYLCASSLASRTDTQYFGPGTRLTVL.

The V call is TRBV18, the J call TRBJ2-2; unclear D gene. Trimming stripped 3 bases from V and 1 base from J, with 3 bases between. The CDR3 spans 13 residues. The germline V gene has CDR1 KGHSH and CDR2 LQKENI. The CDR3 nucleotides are TGTGCCAGCTCACCCCAGAACACCGGGGAGCTGTTTTTT. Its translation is CASSPQNTGELFF.

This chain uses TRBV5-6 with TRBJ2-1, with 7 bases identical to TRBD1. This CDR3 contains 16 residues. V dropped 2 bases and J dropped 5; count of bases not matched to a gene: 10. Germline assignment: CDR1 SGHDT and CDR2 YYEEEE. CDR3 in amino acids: CASSLTGVEPHNEQFF. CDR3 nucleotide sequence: TGTGCCAGCAGCTTAACAGGGGTCGAGCCCCACAATGAGCAGTTCTTC.

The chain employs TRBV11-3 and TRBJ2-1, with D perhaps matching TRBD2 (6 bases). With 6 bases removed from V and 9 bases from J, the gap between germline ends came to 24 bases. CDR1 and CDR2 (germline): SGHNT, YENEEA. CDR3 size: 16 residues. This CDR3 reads CASRLLTSFEVGEQFF. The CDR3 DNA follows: TGTGCCAGCAGGCTGCTGACTAGTTTTGAGGTCGGTGAGCAGTTCTTC.

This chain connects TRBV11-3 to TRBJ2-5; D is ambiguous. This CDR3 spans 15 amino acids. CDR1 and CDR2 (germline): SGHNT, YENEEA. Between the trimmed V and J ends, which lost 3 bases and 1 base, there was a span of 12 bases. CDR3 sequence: CASSFFGFPQETQYF. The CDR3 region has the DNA TGTGCCAGCAGCTTCTTCGGGTTCCCCCAAGAGACCCAGTACTTC. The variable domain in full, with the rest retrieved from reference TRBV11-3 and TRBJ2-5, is EAGVVQSPRYKIIEKKQPVAFWCNPISGHNTLYWYLQNLGQGPELLIRYENEEAVDDSQLPKDRFSAERLKGVDSTLKIQPAELGDSAVYLCASSFFGFPQETQYFGPGTRLLVL.

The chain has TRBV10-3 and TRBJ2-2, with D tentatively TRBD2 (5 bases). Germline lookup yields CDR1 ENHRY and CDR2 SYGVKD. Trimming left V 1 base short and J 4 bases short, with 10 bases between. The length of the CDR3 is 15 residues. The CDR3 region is CAISEFLGSTGELFF. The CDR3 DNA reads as TGTGCCATCAGTGAGTTCCTGGGGAGCACCGGGGAGCTGTTTTTT.

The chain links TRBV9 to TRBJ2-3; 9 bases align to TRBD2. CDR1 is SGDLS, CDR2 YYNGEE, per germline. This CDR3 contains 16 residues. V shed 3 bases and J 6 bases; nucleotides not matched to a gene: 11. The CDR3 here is CASSGGGGPWMDTQYF. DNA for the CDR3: TGTGCCAGCAGCGGCGGGGGGGGCCCCTGGATGGATACGCAGTATTTT. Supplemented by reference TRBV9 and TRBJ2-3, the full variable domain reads DSGVTQTPKHLITATGQRVTLRCSPRSGDLSVYWYQQSLDQGLQFLIQYYNGEERAKGNILERFSAQQFPDLHSELNLSSLELGDSALYFCASSGGGGPWMDTQYFGPGTRLTVL.

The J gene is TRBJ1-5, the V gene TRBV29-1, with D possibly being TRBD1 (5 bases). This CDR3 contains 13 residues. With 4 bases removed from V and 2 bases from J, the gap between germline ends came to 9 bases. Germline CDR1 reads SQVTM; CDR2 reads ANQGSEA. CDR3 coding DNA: TGCAGCGTTGGTTCGGGGGGCAATCAGCCCCAGCATTTT. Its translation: CSVGSGGNQPQHF.

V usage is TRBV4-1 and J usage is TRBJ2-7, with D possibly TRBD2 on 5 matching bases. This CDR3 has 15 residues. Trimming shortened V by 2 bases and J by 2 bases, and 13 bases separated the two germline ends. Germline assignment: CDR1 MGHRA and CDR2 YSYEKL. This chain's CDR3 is CASSQTSDGAYEQYF. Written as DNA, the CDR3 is TGCGCCAGCAGCCAAACCTCCGACGGGGCCTACGAGCAGTACTTC.

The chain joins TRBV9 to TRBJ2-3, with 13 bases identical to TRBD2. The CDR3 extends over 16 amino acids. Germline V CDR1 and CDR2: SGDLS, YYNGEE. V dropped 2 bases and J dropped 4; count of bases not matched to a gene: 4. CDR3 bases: TGTGCCAGCAGCGTTACTAGCGGGGGGGCAGCAGATACGCAGTATTTT. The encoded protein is CASSVTSGGAADTQYF.

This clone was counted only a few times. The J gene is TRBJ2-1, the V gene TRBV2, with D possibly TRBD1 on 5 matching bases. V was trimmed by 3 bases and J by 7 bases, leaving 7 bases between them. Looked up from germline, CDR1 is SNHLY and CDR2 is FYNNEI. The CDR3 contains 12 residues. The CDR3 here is CASSEAGNEQFF. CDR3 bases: TGTGCCAGCAGTGAGGCAGGGAATGAGCAGTTCTTC.